Included here is one T cell receptor beta chain sequence, with context. Its antigen is not known. This record belongs to a study of graft-versus-host responses after intestinal transplantation. Whole-study context: Each recipient received anti-thymocyte globulin induction, then tacrolimus and steroids for about 3 years.

Study-level results: Peak levels of circulating GvH clones tracked with early post-transplant HvG declines.

Here immunoSEQ multiplex PCR was the method, and the copy in TCRdb shows in-frame clones only, minus some. The sample contains 65,000 to 90,000 clones, 80% to 95% of which appear only once. Trimming took 1 base from V and 0 from J, leaving 10 bases between them. Looked up from germline, CDR1 is SGHTA and CDR2 is FQGNSA. This CDR3 is 15 amino acids long. The clonotype originates from a human donor who was the organ donor for an intestinal transplant. The V call is TRBV7-2, the J call TRBJ2-7, with D hard to call. The input for sequencing was unstimulated CD8+ T cells sorted from spleen or lymph node cells, taken before transplant. The CDR3 bases are TGTGCCAGCAGCTTAGTGCACTCAAGCTCCTACGAGCAGTACTTC. This encodes CASSLVHSSSYEQYF.